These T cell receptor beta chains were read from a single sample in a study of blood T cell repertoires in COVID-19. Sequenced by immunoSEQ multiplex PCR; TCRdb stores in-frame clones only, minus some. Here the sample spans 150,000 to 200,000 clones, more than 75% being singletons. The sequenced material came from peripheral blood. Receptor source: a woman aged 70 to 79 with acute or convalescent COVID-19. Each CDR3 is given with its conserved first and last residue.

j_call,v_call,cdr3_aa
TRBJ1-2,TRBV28,CASRPGGNLYGYTF
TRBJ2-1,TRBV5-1,CASSPLAGGVYNEQFF
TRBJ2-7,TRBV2,CASRGREGRYEQYF
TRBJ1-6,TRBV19,CASSSLGATYNSPLHF
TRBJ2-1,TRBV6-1,CASSEWGGKDEQFF
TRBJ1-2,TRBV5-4,CASRLQASDGYTF
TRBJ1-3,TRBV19,CASTDSPHQTGNTIYF
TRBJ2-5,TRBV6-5,CASSSLGRAGETQYF
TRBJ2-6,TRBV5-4,CASSWTSGGAAGANVLTF
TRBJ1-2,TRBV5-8,CASTWTGVELYGYTF
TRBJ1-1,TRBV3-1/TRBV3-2,CASSHREQGNFF
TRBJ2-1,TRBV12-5,CASGFSAGGRFSYNEQFF
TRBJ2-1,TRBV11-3,CASSLSGASGNEQFF
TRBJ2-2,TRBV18,CASSPRTSGGTGELFF
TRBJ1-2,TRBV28,CASRQDYGYTF
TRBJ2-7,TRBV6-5,CASSYSSNSYEQYF
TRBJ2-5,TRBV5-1,CASSLAPGRGEETQYF
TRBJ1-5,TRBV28,CASRRRRAGIQPQHF
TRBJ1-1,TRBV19,CASKDNRVNTEAFF
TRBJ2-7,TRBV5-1,CASGPGQGNYEQYF
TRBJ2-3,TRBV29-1,CSVESGNTQYF
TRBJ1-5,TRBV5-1,CASSLGQGAGQPQHF
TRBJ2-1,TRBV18,CASSPTLPAYNEQFF
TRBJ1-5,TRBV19,CASSAGTGSNQPQHF
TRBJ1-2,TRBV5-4,CASSPRTGVSYGYTF
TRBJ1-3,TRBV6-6,CASSRRQNSGNTIYF
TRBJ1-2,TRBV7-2,CASSLGGGQVYYGYTF
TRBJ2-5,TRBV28,CASSLTGRRETQYF
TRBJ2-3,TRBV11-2,CASSFGDSSTDTQYF
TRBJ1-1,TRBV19,CASSISWTGITEAFF
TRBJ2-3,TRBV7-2,CASTPDFSSTDTQYF
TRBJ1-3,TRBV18,CASSPGQARSGNTIYF
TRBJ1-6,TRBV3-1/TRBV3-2,CASSRLLNSGNYNSPLHF
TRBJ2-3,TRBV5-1,CASRTPVAGGPSADTQYF
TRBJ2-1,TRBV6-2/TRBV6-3,CASSWSGGADEQFF
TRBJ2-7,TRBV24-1,CATSASTSLDEQYF
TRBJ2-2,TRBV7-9,CASSWDSGSGTGELFF
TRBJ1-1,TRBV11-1,CASSGNIRVANTEAFF
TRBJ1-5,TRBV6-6,CAASSGNQPQHF
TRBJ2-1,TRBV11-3,CASSSGLAEHNEQFF
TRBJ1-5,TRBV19,CASSRTGNNQPQHF
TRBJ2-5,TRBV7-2,CASSYWDRHQETQYF
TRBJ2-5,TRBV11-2,CASSQSGGGQETQYF
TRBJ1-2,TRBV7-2,CASSLGQGWNYGYTF
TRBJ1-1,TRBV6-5,CASFGQGVTEAFF
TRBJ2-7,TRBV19,CASTPPGVPPYEQYF
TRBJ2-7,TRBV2,CASSPQTRSEQYF
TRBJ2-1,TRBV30,CAWSGVQGRTLDEQFF
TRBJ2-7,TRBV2,CASTRQGPQYF
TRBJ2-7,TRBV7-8,CASSLAGTFPYEQYF
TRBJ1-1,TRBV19,CASSIVAGLNTEAFF